In its sample, the clone carrying this T cell receptor (beta chain) was seen once. The antigen remains undetermined. A multiplex PCR was run with 60 Vbeta primers and 13 Jbeta primers. Only in-frame clones appear in the TCRdb table, and some are missing; sequencing was by immunoSEQ multiplex PCR. The table has a few hundred thousand clones, about four fifths seen once. The data were obtained in a study of cytomegalovirus exposure and HLA in healthy donors. Germline V gene lookup returns CDR1 SGHVS and CDR2 FQNEAQ. CDR3 size: 16 residues. With V trimmed by 0 bases and J by 10 bases, 10 bases remained unmatched. Broader study findings: In a later analysis, an Asian-associated ancestry cluster reportedly showed fewer N-insertions than the roughly 730-donor mean.

The sequenced material came from PBMCs. This TCR derives from a woman aged 40 to 50 in good health and CMV-seropositive. The rearrangement links TRBV7-8 to TRBJ2-1, with 9 bases lining up with TRBD2. The CDR3 here is CASSLAGGSGSGEQFF. CDR3 nucleotide sequence: TGTGCCAGCAGCTTAGCGGGGGGTAGCGGGAGTGGCGAGCAGTTCTTC.